This TCR beta chain is drawn from a study of regulatory T cells in long-lasting Graves disease. Documented time point: newly diagnosed GD, antithyroid drugs for less than 3 months. There was RNA extracted from PBMCs, and the TCR library was made from it. TCR beta libraries were built with iRepertoire HTBI primers and Arm-PCR of CDR3 regions. TCRdb ran MiXCR on the multiplex PCR reads and lists one entry per CDR3 protein. The sample lists about 310,000 distinct CDR3 sequences, 18% occurring once. The V gene's germline CDR1 is LGHDT and CDR2 YNNKEL (reference sequence). The CDR3 spans 15 residues. V shed 0 bases and J shed 7 bases, with 16 bases lying between them. This clonotype has at least ten counts.

The sample here was peripheral blood mononuclear cells (PBMCs), taken at new diagnosis, from a patient treated with antithyroid drugs. The chain has TRBV3-1 and TRBJ2-7, with D perhaps being TRBD1 or TRBD2 (6 bases each). This receptor was obtained from a female donor with Graves disease. CDR3: CASSQDPGQGGEQYF. CDR3 nucleotides: TGTGCCAGCAGCCAAGACCCTGGACAAGGGGGGGAGCAGTACTTC.